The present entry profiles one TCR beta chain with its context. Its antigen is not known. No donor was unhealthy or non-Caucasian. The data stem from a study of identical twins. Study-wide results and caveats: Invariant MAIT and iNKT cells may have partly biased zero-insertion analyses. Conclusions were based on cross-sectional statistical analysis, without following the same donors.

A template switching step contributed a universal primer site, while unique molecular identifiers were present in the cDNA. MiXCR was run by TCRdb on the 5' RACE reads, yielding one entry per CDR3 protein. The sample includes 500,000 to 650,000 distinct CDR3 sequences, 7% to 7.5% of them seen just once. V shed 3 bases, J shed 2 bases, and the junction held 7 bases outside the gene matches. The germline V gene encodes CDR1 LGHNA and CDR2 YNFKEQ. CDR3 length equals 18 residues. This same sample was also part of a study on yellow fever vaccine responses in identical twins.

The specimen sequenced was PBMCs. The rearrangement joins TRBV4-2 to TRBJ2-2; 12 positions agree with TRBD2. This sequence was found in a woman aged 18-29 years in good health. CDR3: CASSQRTSGIPNTGELFF. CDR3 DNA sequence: TGTGCCAGCAGCCAGAGGACTAGCGGGATACCTAACACCGGGGAGCTGTTTTTT.